This T cell receptor (beta chain) was found in a study of beta chain features in type 1 diabetes. Study overall: Examination spanned approximately 110 million sorted cells from all samples. Study observations and caveats: Sequencing from cDNA could over-represent high-TCR-expressing cells. When VDJ junctions were examined, type 1 diabetes patients showed fewer insertions and more deletions. Type 1 diabetes patients had TCRB CDR3s that were shorter (moderately but significantly so) in all four CD4+ subsets.

J was trimmed by 9 bases and V by 0 bases; bases with no gene match: 6. CDR1 GTSNPN and CDR2 SVGIG come from the germline V gene (reference sequence). There are 15 residues in the CDR3. Sorted populations were all over 95% pure. Points on this clone: What it recognizes is unknown.

The authors reverse transcribed all of the isolated RNA, so sequencing captured expressed TCRB transcripts. TCRdb's copy holds only in-frame clones and misses some; the assay was immunoSEQ multiplex PCR. The data show about 740,000 clones, roughly 13% seen once. The rearrangement joins TRBV30 to TRBJ2-1; 12 bases match TRBD2. This receptor was taken from a man younger than 30 with type 1 diabetes. Sequences were obtained from naive CD4+ T cells from blood. CDR3 sequence (DNA): TGTGCCTGGAGTGTTCTAGCGGGGGGGCCCGGTGAGCAGTTCTTC. Residues: CAWSVLAGGPGEQFF.